The subject of this entry is one T cell receptor beta chain. Germline CDR1 MDHEN, CDR2 SYDVKM. V shed 3 bases and J shed 5 bases, with 22 bases lying between them. CDR3 length: 17 residues. The table came from immunoSEQ multiplex PCR; TCRdb's copy has only in-frame clones and leaves some out. The data contain 60,000 to 80,000 clones, around 80% of them singletons. The sample is drawn from a study of OX40 agonist ivuxolimab in advanced cancers. The overall study: Patients were given ivuxolimab, an antibody that agonizes OX40 (CD134).

This TCR was sampled from an adult with an advanced solid tumor such as melanoma, head and neck, liver or kidney cancer. This rearrangement joins TRBV28 to TRBJ1-1; maybe TRBD1 (6 bases). The sequencing used CD4+ or CD8+ T cells sorted from blood, collected in a trial of the OX40 agonist ivuxolimab. The CDR3: CASSFLQGSGVATEAFF. In DNA form, the CDR3 reads TGTGCCAGCAGTTTCTTACAGGGATCGGGGGTTGCTACTGAAGCTTTCTTT.